Described below is a single T cell receptor beta chain sequence and its context. Its matching antigen is unknown. CDR3 length: 12 amino acids. V was pared by 5 bases and J by 7 bases, with 11 bases between. Germline V gene sequence: CDR1 SEHNR, CDR2 FQNEAQ (reference sequence). The data originate from a study of cytomegalovirus exposure and HLA in healthy donors. Though nominally healthy at sampling, donors likely had unrecorded immune exposures. Study-level points and caveats: Of the V segments, some could not be distinguished, including TRBV6-2 and TRBV6-3, and were excluded. The investigators catalogued 150 to 200 TCR beta chains as cytomegalovirus-associated.

PCR employed 60 Vbeta and 13 Jbeta primers. Produced via immunoSEQ multiplex PCR; TCRdb's table is partial and in-frame only. The data show about 150,000 clones, 75% seen once. This TCR derives from a man aged 18 to 30 in good health and CMV-seropositive. The chain recombines TRBV7-9 with TRBJ1-2, with TRBD1 as a possible D gene (6 bases). The sequencing input was PBMCs. The CDR3 region has the DNA TGTGCCAGCAGCGTTACAGGGACTGGCTACACCTTC. Translation gives CASSVTGTGYTF.